This TCR beta chain was found in a study of blood T cells in healthy people across ages. Across the whole study: Capturing about one barcoded beta molecule per two T cells was achieved by template switching. Notes on the study in general: Long-lived donors had more naive CD4+ cells and higher diversity than aged donors. It was not known whether donors were CMV positive (a possible confounder of expanded clonotype changes).

Germline CDR1 SEHNR, CDR2 FQNEAQ (reference sequence). This CDR3 is built from 16 residues. V lost 0 bases, J lost 8 bases, and 10 bases stayed unmatched. A sample-barcoded 5' primer and a J-beta primer mix were used in a second PCR of about 7 to 12 cycles. TCRdb re-derived calls from the 5' RACE reads in MiXCR, one entry per CDR3 protein. The sample yields about 1.6 million distinct CDR3 sequences, roughly a third seen once. About this clonotype: The antigen is undetermined.

The donors, aged roughly 6 to 95, were healthy Caucasians from Russia. The clonotype originates from a woman aged 30 to 39 in good health. The sequencing input was blood. The V call is TRBV7-9, the J call TRBJ2-1, with 7 nucleotides matching TRBD2. The CDR3 region is CASSLAPSGKIDEQFF. In DNA, the CDR3 is TGTGCCAGCAGCTTAGCCCCTAGCGGCAAAATAGATGAGCAGTTCTTC.